The 14 T cell receptor beta chains in this list originate from one sample, sequenced in a study of blood T cell repertoires in COVID-19. Some clones are missing from TCRdb's copy, which holds only in-frame ones; the method was immunoSEQ multiplex PCR. The sample has more than 300,000 clones, approximately 84% seen once. Material: PBMCs or T cells enriched from blood (not recorded which). The receptors were sampled from a woman aged 18-30 years who had recovered from COVID-19.

A note on this clone: The same CDR3 is also encoded by other DNA sequences in this sample. V gene TRBV6-5 combines with J gene TRBJ1-1; TRBD1 aligns across 7 bases. The CDR3 is 14 amino acids. Germline CDR1 is MNHEY and CDR2 is SVGAGI. The V gene end was trimmed by 6 bases and the J gene end by 0 bases; junction bases not matched to a gene: 4. This CDR3 reads CASSRQGLNTEAFF. The CDR3 nucleotides read TGTGCCAGCAGCAGACAGGGATTGAACACTGAAGCTTTCTTT.

The chain uses TRBV6-5 and TRBJ1-1; perhaps TRBD1 as D (6 bases). V was trimmed by 7 bases and J by 5 bases, leaving 20 bases between them. Germline CDR1 MNHEY, CDR2 SVGAGI. There are 15 residues in the CDR3. As DNA, the CDR3 is TGTGCCAGCATTCCACCCCGAACAGGGTTTACTGAAGCTTTCTTT. This gives the protein CASIPPRTGFTEAFF.

This sequence joins TRBV19 and TRBJ2-2; no firm D call. CDR3 size: 11 residues. CDR1 and CDR2 (germline): LNHDA, SQIVND (reference sequence). The V gene lost 7 bases and the J gene lost 5 bases, with 5 bases spanning the gap. The CDR3: CASISTGELFF. The DNA of the CDR3 is TGTGCCAGTATCTCGACCGGGGAGCTGTTTTTT.

This clone appeared a single time. This rearrangement joins TRBV6-5 to TRBJ1-1, with 9 bases fitting TRBD1. With V trimmed by 6 bases and J by 1 base, 6 bases remained unmatched. This CDR3 comprises 15 residues. Germline V gene sequence: CDR1 MNHEY, CDR2 SVGAGI. The CDR3 spells CASSPGQGSNTEAFF. CDR3 bases: TGTGCCAGCAGCCCGGGACAGGGATCGAACACTGAAGCTTTCTTT.

This chain uses TRBV9 with TRBJ1-2; 10 bases match TRBD1. V shed 0 bases, J shed 1 base, and the junction held 3 bases outside the gene matches. The CDR3 has 16 residues. Germline-derived CDR1 and CDR2 are SGDLS and YYNGEE. The CDR3 region has the DNA TGTGCCAGCAGCGTAGGGGGGACAGGGGTTAACTATGGCTACACCTTC. This encodes CASSVGGTGVNYGYTF.

This clone was detected once. This sequence joins TRBV12-5 and TRBJ2-2; D might be TRBD1 (7 bases). The CDR3 contains 14 residues. V lost 6 bases and J lost 6, with 14 bases in between. CDR1 is LGHNT and CDR2 is FRNRAP in the germline V gene. The CDR3 here is CASGQGGLSGELFF. The CDR3 DNA follows: TGTGCTAGTGGCCAGGGGGGTTTATCCGGGGAGCTGTTTTTT.

This chain links TRBV6-6 with TRBJ2-7, with TRBD1 matching over 11 bases. Germline V lookup: CDR1 MNHNY, CDR2 SVGAGI (reference sequence). V shed 5 bases, J shed 3 bases, and the junction held 6 bases outside the gene matches. This CDR3 spans 15 amino acids. Here the CDR3 reads CASSQGQGAFYEQYF. DNA of the CDR3: TGTGCCAGCAGTCAAGGACAGGGGGCGTTCTACGAGCAGTACTTC.

This clone was seen a handful of times. The rearrangement uses TRBV10-2 and TRBJ1-1, with 8 bases that match TRBD1. J was trimmed by 4 bases and V by 2 bases; bases with no gene match: 0. The CDR3 runs 13 residues. Germline V gives CDR1 WSHSY, CDR2 SAAADI. CDR3 region: CASSETGGTEAFF. The DNA of the CDR3 is TGCGCCAGCAGTGAGACAGGGGGCACTGAAGCTTTCTTT.

The V gene is TRBV3-1 (or the pseudogene TRBV3-2), the J gene TRBJ1-2; D unclear. This CDR3 comprises 12 residues. Germline values: CDR1 LGHDT, CDR2 YNNKEL (reference sequence). The V gene lost 5 bases and the J gene lost 5 bases, with 9 bases spanning the gap. CDR3 sequence (DNA): TGTGCCAGCAGCAGAACCCGGTATGGCTACACCTTC. Translation gives CASSRTRYGYTF.

The chain links TRBV28 to TRBJ1-5; no clear D. The germline V gene encodes CDR1 MDHEN and CDR2 SYDVKM. V lost 1 base, J lost 0 bases, and 13 bases lay in between. The CDR3 is 17 residues long. CDR3 residues: CASSLFPASDSNQPQHF. The CDR3 DNA sequence: TGTGCCAGCAGTTTATTCCCAGCGAGTGATAGCAATCAGCCCCAGCATTTT.

This clone was observed a handful of times. A much larger clone differs by one base, so this may be a read error. The V call is TRBV5-1, the J call TRBJ2-1; 14 bases are shared with TRBD2. Germline CDR1 reads SGHRS; CDR2 reads YFSETQ. The CDR3 loop spans 16 amino acids. CDR3 in amino acids: CARSRATSGGAGEQFF. The CDR3 DNA is TGCGCCCGCAGCCGGGCGACTAGCGGGGGGGCGGGAGAGCAGTTCTTC.

The chain recombines TRBV19 with TRBJ1-1; possibly TRBD1 for D (5 bases). Trimming took 7 bases from V and 4 from J, leaving 16 bases between them. This CDR3 is 14 amino acids long. The germline gives CDR1 LNHDA, CDR2 SQIVND (reference sequence). The CDR3 protein is CASNPQGWGTEAFF. In DNA form, the CDR3 reads TGTGCCAGTAATCCCCAGGGTTGGGGCACTGAAGCTTTCTTT. Full variable domain (outside the CDR3, taken from reference TRBV19 and TRBJ1-1): DGGITQSPKYLFRKEGQNVTLSCEQNLNHDAMYWYRQDPGQGLRLIYYSQIVNDFQKGDIAEGYSVSREKKESFPLTVTSAQKNPTAFYLCASNPQGWGTEAFFGQGTRLTVV.

As concerns this clone: A much larger clone sits a single nucleotide away, making a read error possible. V gene TRBV7-2 combines with J gene TRBJ1-1; D remains unclear. CDR3 length: 13 amino acids. Germline CDR1 reads SGHTA; CDR2 reads FQGNSA. V was pared by 1 base and J by 2 bases, with 5 bases between. CDR3 sequence (DNA): TGTGCCAGCAGCTTAGGGGCTAACACTGAAGCTTTCTTT. Amino acids: CASSLGANTEAFF.

This clone was detected many times. The chain employs TRBV9 and TRBJ2-1; 8 nucleotides agree with TRBD2. V lost 4 bases, J lost 4 bases, and 7 bases stayed unmatched. From germline, CDR1 is SGDLS and CDR2 YYNGEE. This CDR3 has 15 residues. The CDR3 protein is CASSPRGGGYNEQFF. CDR3 nucleotides: TGTGCCAGCAGCCCACGGGGGGGCGGATACAATGAGCAGTTCTTC.